These 20 T cell receptor beta chains came from one sample sequenced in a study of T-cell reconstitution after alpha-beta-depleted transplantation in children. As it was prepared, the TCRbeta library received unique molecular identifiers. TCRdb ran MiXCR on the PCR reads and lists one entry per CDR3 protein. Among approximately 400,000 distinct CDR3 sequences listed, 11% were seen once. The sample consisted of PBMCs from the stem cell graft donor, taken from the stem cell graft. These TCRs come from a human donor who donated a stem cell graft to a child with acute myeloid leukemia.

The chain couples TRBV4-2 to TRBJ1-1, with TRBD1 as a possible D gene (6 bases). Trimming stripped 1 base from V and 1 base from J, with 10 bases between. The CDR3 spans 15 residues. The V gene's germline CDR1 is LGHNA and CDR2 YNFKEQ. Written as DNA, the CDR3 is TGTGCCAGCAGCCAAGTAGGGGGGCGGAACACTGAAGCTTTCTTT. Translated, it gives CASSQVGGRNTEAFF.

This clonotype occurred many times. A read error may produce the germline difference seen at one junction end. The genes are TRBV11-2 and TRBJ1-1, with a possible D match to TRBD1 (5 bases). CDR3 length: 13 amino acids. The V gene's germline CDR1 is SGHAT and CDR2 FQNNGV. DNA of the CDR3: TGCGCCAGCAGTAGTCAGGGTGGCACTGAAGCTTTCTTT. Its translation: CASSSQGGTEAFF.

This clonotype was seen a handful of times. The J gene is TRBJ1-2, the V gene TRBV6-5; TRBD1 is a possible D gene (5 bases). Trimming took off 5 bases at V and 8 bases at J, with 15 bases between the two ends. The CDR3 loop spans 13 amino acids. CDR1 and CDR2 (germline): MNHEY, SVGAGI. CDR3 protein: CASSPQGPTGYTF. In DNA form, the CDR3 reads TGTGCCAGCAGTCCTCAGGGTCCTACGGGCTACACCTTC.

The chain is built from TRBV20-1 and TRBJ2-2, with D perhaps matching TRBD1 or TRBD2 (6 bases each). V shed 3 bases and J shed 8 bases, with 16 bases lying between them. Germline V lookup: CDR1 DFQATT, CDR2 SNEGSKA (reference sequence). The CDR3 totals 14 residues. CDR3 DNA: TGCAGTGCTAGGGGCAGGGGAGGATCGGGGGAGCTGTTTTTT. It translates to CSARGRGGSGELFF.

This clonotype was seen more than once but under ten times. The chain is built from TRBV5-1 and TRBJ2-7; D is unresolved. The CDR3 runs to 15 residues. Trimming left V 0 bases short and J 2 bases short, with 12 bases between. CDR1 SGHRS and CDR2 YFSETQ come from the germline V gene. The CDR3, as DNA: TGCGCCAGCAGCTTGGAGGCGATCACTACCTACGAGCAGTACTTC. As protein: CASSLEAITTYEQYF. The full variable domain, with the rest looked up from reference TRBV5-1 and TRBJ2-7, is KAGVTQTPRYLIKTRGQQVTLSCSPISGHRSVSWYQQTPGQGLQFLFEYFSETQRNKGNFPGRFSGRQFSNSRSEMNVSTLELGDSALYLCASSLEAITTYEQYFGPGTRLTVT.

This clonotype has a count of ten or more. The chain carries TRBV12-3 or TRBV12-4 and TRBJ2-5; 7 nucleotides line up with TRBD1. The CDR3 length is 13 residues. V lost 6 bases and J lost 2; bases outside the gene matches: 3. DNA of the CDR3: TGTGCCAGCAGCTACAGGGGACAAGAGACCCAGTACTTC. Translating it yields CASSYRGQETQYF.

Only a few counts were recorded for this clonotype. V gene TRBV7-9 combines with J gene TRBJ2-2; 7 bases fit TRBD1. Trimming at V came to 4 bases and at J to 6 bases, leaving 11 bases not matched to a gene. Germline assignment: CDR1 SEHNR and CDR2 FQNEAQ (reference sequence). The CDR3 spans 16 residues. CDR3 bases: TGTGCCAGCAGCTCAAGGGGGACAGAGTGGCCCGGGGAGCTGTTTTTT. It yields the protein CASSSRGTEWPGELFF.

There are a few counts of this clonotype. The chain combines TRBV20-1 with TRBJ2-3; a possible D gene is TRBD2 (7 bases). Trimming pared 0 bases from V and 3 bases from J, leaving 13 bases between. Germline V gives CDR1 DFQATT, CDR2 SNEGSKA (reference sequence). The CDR3 extends over 15 amino acids. The CDR3 DNA reads TGCAGTGCTAGAGATGACGGGGGGCCAACAGATACGCAGTATTTT. Protein: CSARDDGGPTDTQYF.

Only a few counts were recorded for this clonotype. V usage is TRBV13 and J usage is TRBJ2-1, with no clear D. V gave up 7 bases and J gave up 5 bases, with 9 bases separating them. Germline V lookup: CDR1 PRHDT, CDR2 FYEKMQ (reference sequence). There are 12 residues in the CDR3. CDR3 sequence reads: CASNSRNNEQFF. The DNA for the CDR3 is TGTGCCAGCAACTCGCGGAACAATGAGCAGTTCTTC.

This clonotype was picked up a small number of times. The V call is TRBV10-2, the J call TRBJ2-3; D remains ambiguous. The CDR3 is 13 amino acids. Looked up from germline, CDR1 is WSHSY and CDR2 is SAAADI. The V gene lost 7 bases and the J gene lost 2 bases, with 10 bases spanning the gap. The CDR3, as DNA: TGCGCCAGCATGTGGCTGAACACAGATACGCAGTATTTT. Translating it yields CASMWLNTDTQYF.

This clonotype has just a few counts. This sequence joins TRBV10-3 and TRBJ2-1; 8 nucleotides line up with TRBD2. Germline CDR1 is ENHRY and CDR2 is SYGVKD. J lost 7 bases, V lost 6 bases, and 11 bases had no gene match. CDR3 length: 15 residues. CDR3: CAISPGTSRLNEQFF. The CDR3 DNA is TGTGCCATCAGCCCGGGGACTAGTAGGCTAAATGAGCAGTTCTTC.

The V gene is TRBV20-1, the J gene TRBJ2-1; D is possibly TRBD2 (6 bases). CDR3 length: 13 residues. Trimming pared 5 bases from V and 2 bases from J, leaving 10 bases between. CDR1 and CDR2 from the germline V gene are DFQATT and SNEGSKA (reference sequence). The CDR3 region is CSAGRDAYNEQFF. CDR3 DNA: TGCAGTGCTGGGCGGGACGCCTACAATGAGCAGTTCTTC.

This clonotype was seen many times. The chain carries TRBV29-1 and TRBJ1-1, with D possibly matching TRBD1 (5 bases). V dropped 6 bases and J dropped 2 bases, with 13 bases sitting between them. This CDR3 is 13 amino acids long. Germline V gene data show CDR1 as SQVTM and CDR2 as ANQGSEA. The CDR3 reads CSVKGQGNTEAFF. The CDR3 region has the DNA TGCAGCGTCAAAGGACAAGGAAACACTGAAGCTTTCTTT.

The J gene is TRBJ2-2, the V gene TRBV3-1; D call uncertain. This CDR3 region has 13 residues. Germline values: CDR1 LGHDT, CDR2 YNNKEL (reference sequence). Trimming left V 1 base short and J 4 bases short, with 4 bases between. CDR3 sequence: CASSQGPTGELFF. CDR3 nucleotide sequence: TGTGCCAGCAGCCAAGGACCCACCGGGGAGCTGTTTTTT.

This clonotype was found a few times. The J gene is TRBJ2-7, the V gene TRBV5-1; 7 nucleotides agree with TRBD1. This CDR3 is built from 13 residues. The trim removed 4 bases at V and 4 bases at J, leaving 5 bases unmatched. Germline values: CDR1 SGHRS, CDR2 YFSETQ. CDR3 protein: CASSIGQEYEQYF. The DNA of the CDR3 is TGCGCCAGCAGCATCGGACAGGAGTACGAGCAGTACTTC.

The chain links TRBV29-1 to TRBJ2-7; D not resolved. Trimming stripped 4 bases from V and 1 base from J, with 8 bases between. Germline values: CDR1 SQVTM, CDR2 ANQGSEA. The CDR3 consists of 12 residues. CDR3 nucleotides: TGCAGCGTTGCTGACGGATCCTACGAGCAGTACTTC. Amino acid sequence: CSVADGSYEQYF.

The gene calls are TRBV19 and TRBJ1-2; no definite D call. The V end was cut by 5 bases, the J end by 0 bases, with 13 bases between. The CDR3 totals 15 residues. Per the germline V gene, CDR1 is LNHDA and CDR2 is SQIVND (reference sequence). The CDR3 coding sequence is TGTGCCAGTAGTCCTTTCAGTCGGGCTAACTATGGCTACACCTTC. Translating it yields CASSPFSRANYGYTF.

The chain joins TRBV20-1 to TRBJ1-2; D ambiguous. Germline V lookup: CDR1 DFQATT, CDR2 SNEGSKA (reference sequence). This CDR3 spans 12 amino acids. V gave up 6 bases and J gave up 0 bases, with 8 bases separating them. The CDR3 region is CSAPDPNYGYTF. The DNA for the CDR3 is TGCAGTGCCCCTGACCCTAACTATGGCTACACCTTC.

The table lists this clonotype with many counts. J is TRBJ1-2 and V is TRBV30, with D perhaps matching TRBD1 (6 bases). Per germline, CDR1 GTSNPN and CDR2 SVGIG (reference sequence). V lost 4 bases, J lost 6 bases, and 9 bases lay in between. The CDR3 covers 11 residues. DNA of the CDR3: TGTGCCTGGAAAGGGGGGCATGGCTACACCTTC. Amino acid sequence: CAWKGGHGYTF.

At least ten counts were recorded for this clonotype. V gene TRBV7-9 combines with J gene TRBJ2-3; tentatively, D is TRBD1 (6 bases). This CDR3 region has 13 residues. The V end lost 5 bases, the J end lost 5 bases, and 11 bases lay between the germline ends. The germline gives CDR1 SEHNR, CDR2 FQNEAQ (reference sequence). For the CDR3, the DNA is TGTGCCAGCAGCGGCAGGGGAGAAGATACGCAGTATTTT. Translated: CASSGRGEDTQYF.